These 20 T cell receptor beta chains were sequenced from one sample in a study of T cells in Graves' hyperthyroidism and ophthalmopathy (dated by TCRdb to the late 2010s). Libraries were prepared through multiplex PCR. Sequencer: Illumina HiSeq 2000. Amplification of TCR beta CDR3 regions was carried out from RNA transcripts. The TCR CDR3 was subjected to a first round of RT-PCR using the HTBI primer set and the Qiagen OneStep RT-PCR kit. TCRdb redid the processing of the public reads, applying fastp at Q25 and MiXCR, and retained in-frame beta chains. Rows merge per CDR3 protein into single entries with the most common DNA and genes. Within this sample are approximately 400,000 distinct CDR3 sequences, with 11% to 15% of them counted one time only. The ten largest clones represent approximately 27% of the sample. The specimen was blood. These receptors were collected from a man aged 45-65 years with Graves' ophthalmopathy.

This clonotype was found many times. The rearrangement links TRBV20-1 to TRBJ1-5; D possibly corresponds to TRBD1 (5 bases). Germline V CDR1 and CDR2: DFQATT, SNEGSKA (reference sequence). V was clipped by 0 bases and J by 0 bases, with 6 bases between them. This CDR3 has 14 residues. CDR3 in amino acids: CSAREDSSNQPQHF. In DNA, the CDR3 is TGCAGTGCTAGAGAAGACAGTAGCAATCAGCCCCAGCATTTT.

The chain joins TRBV4-2 to TRBJ1-2, with D tentatively TRBD1 (5 bases). CDR1 is LGHNA, CDR2 YNFKEQ, per germline. The CDR3 has 16 residues. Trimming left V 0 bases short and J 6 bases short, with 17 bases between. Here the CDR3 reads CASSQDLGRAQDGYTF. The DNA for the CDR3 is TGTGCCAGCAGCCAAGACTTAGGCAGGGCACAAGATGGCTACACCTTC.

This clonotype was counted a few times. The V call is TRBV25-1, the J call TRBJ2-5; maybe TRBD1 (6 bases). Germline CDR1 MGHDK, CDR2 SYGVNS. V shed 5 bases and J shed 0 bases, with 22 bases lying between them. The CDR3 has 18 amino acids. CDR3 amino acids: CASSHREGTGPHQETQYF. CDR3 DNA: TGTGCCAGCAGTCACCGAGAGGGTACAGGGCCGCACCAAGAGACCCAGTACTTC.

This clonotype was seen ten or more times. This chain connects TRBV18 to TRBJ2-3, with unresolved D. Germline assignment: CDR1 KGHSH and CDR2 LQKENI. This CDR3 has 14 residues. The germline V and J ends were trimmed by 3 bases and 0 bases, with 7 bases remaining between them. DNA for the CDR3: TGTGCCAGCTCACCCGTCCTGAGCACAGATACGCAGTATTTT. Its protein product is CASSPVLSTDTQYF.

V is TRBV27 and J is TRBJ2-2; 7 bases align to TRBD1. CDR3 length equals 13 residues. The V gene end was trimmed by 7 bases and the J gene end by 6 bases; junction bases not matched to a gene: 5. Germline CDR1 and CDR2: MNHEY and SMNVEV (reference sequence). The CDR3 spells CASTNRGSGELFF. The CDR3 DNA reads TGTGCCAGCACGAACAGGGGATCCGGGGAGCTGTTTTTT.

The CDR3 coding sequence is TGTGCCACCAGCAGAGTCCTAGACAGTGACTACGAGCAGTACTTC. Translated: CATSRVLDSDYEQYF. This chain uses TRBV15 with TRBJ2-7; weak D call: TRBD1 (5 bases). This CDR3 has 15 amino acids. Germline V gene data show CDR1 as LNHNV and CDR2 as YYDKDF (reference sequence). Deletions cut 1 base from V and 3 bases from J, with 13 bases between.

Comment on this clonotype: Possible read error: a much larger clone is one base away. V usage is TRBV28 and J usage is TRBJ2-7; 11 bases are shared with TRBD1. CDR3 length: 14 amino acids. Germline CDR1 is MDHEN and CDR2 is SYDVKM. With V trimmed by 5 bases and J by 6 bases, 6 bases remained unmatched. The CDR3 reads CASSESGTGGEQYF. The CDR3 DNA reads TGTGCCAGCAGTGAGAGTGGGACAGGGGGCGAGCAGTACTTC.

The chain recombines TRBV6-1 with TRBJ2-2; TRBD2 matches at 12 bases. V shed 7 bases and J 4 bases; nucleotides not matched to a gene: 10. Germline CDR1 reads MNHNS; CDR2 reads SASEGT. The CDR3 has 17 residues. The CDR3 sequence: CASKRLAGEVRTGELFF. The CDR3 DNA reads as TGTGCCAGCAAACGACTAGCGGGAGAGGTTCGCACCGGGGAGCTGTTTTTT.

The CDR3 DNA follows: TGTGCCAGTAGTCCCCTGGCGGGAGGGGCCTACAATGAGCAGTTCTTC. Amino acid sequence: CASSPLAGGAYNEQFF. The gene calls are TRBV19 and TRBJ2-1; 9 nucleotides match TRBD2. Germline CDR1 and CDR2: LNHDA and SQIVND (reference sequence). The CDR3 is made up of 16 amino acids. The V and J ends lost 5 bases and 2 bases, in that order; junction bases with no gene match: 7. Together with reference TRBV19 and TRBJ2-1, the CDR3 gives the full variable domain: DGGITQSPKYLFRKEGQNVTLSCEQNLNHDAMYWYRQDPGQGLRLIYYSQIVNDFQKGDIAEGYSVSREKKESFPLTVTSAQKNPTAFYLCASSPLAGGAYNEQFFGPGTRLTVL.

This clonotype was picked up many times. The V and J genes are TRBV10-3 and TRBJ2-3, with 7 bases fitting TRBD2. The trim removed 9 bases at V and 2 bases at J, leaving 5 bases unmatched. This CDR3 has 13 residues. Germline V gene sequence: CDR1 ENHRY, CDR2 SYGVKD. CDR3 region: CAMASGPTDTQYF. CDR3 DNA sequence: TGTGCCATGGCTAGCGGACCCACAGATACGCAGTATTTT.

This rearrangement joins TRBV28 to TRBJ1-1, with D maybe TRBD1 (5 bases). Germline lookup yields CDR1 MDHEN and CDR2 SYDVKM. Trimming removed 6 bases from V and 3 bases from J, with 11 bases in between. The CDR3 consists of 13 residues. CDR3 in amino acids: CASRGLWDTEAFF. In nucleotides, the CDR3 is TGTGCCAGCAGGGGGCTTTGGGACACTGAAGCTTTCTTT.

This clonotype came up many times. The J gene is TRBJ2-7, the V gene TRBV5-6, with 13 nucleotides matching TRBD2. Germline V lookup: CDR1 SGHDT, CDR2 YYEEEE. This CDR3 contains 16 residues. Trimming cost V 4 bases and J 3 bases; bases outside gene matches: 7. The CDR3 is CASSAKGLAGIYEQYF. DNA of the CDR3: TGTGCCAGCAGCGCGAAGGGACTAGCGGGGATCTACGAGCAGTACTTC.

V usage is TRBV7-9 and J usage is TRBJ2-7, with 8 bases that match TRBD2. V dropped 5 bases and J dropped 6; count of bases not matched to a gene: 9. CDR3 length equals 14 residues. Per germline, CDR1 SEHNR and CDR2 FQNEAQ (reference sequence). This CDR3 reads CASSNNPGLGEQYF. Here the CDR3 DNA reads TGTGCCAGCAGCAACAACCCGGGACTAGGCGAGCAGTACTTC.

The chain is built from TRBV5-1 and TRBJ1-3; the D is unclear. V shed 5 bases and J shed 4 bases, with 4 bases lying between them. CDR3 length: 11 residues. Germline CDR1 and CDR2: SGHRS and YFSETQ. CDR3: CASRSGNTIYF. The DNA of the CDR3 is TGCGCCAGCAGAAGCGGAAACACCATATATTTT.

This clonotype was seen at least ten times. The rearrangement joins TRBV13 to TRBJ2-7, with D maybe TRBD2 (6 bases). V dropped 0 bases and J dropped 3 bases, with 24 bases sitting between them. The V gene's germline CDR1 is PRHDT and CDR2 FYEKMQ (reference sequence). The CDR3 has 19 residues. The CDR3 sequence is CASSLGEGPLNLGVYEQYF. The CDR3 DNA follows: TGTGCCAGCAGCTTAGGGGAGGGACCACTTAACTTGGGAGTCTACGAGCAGTACTTC. Full variable domain (remainder filled in from reference TRBV13 and TRBJ2-7): AAGVIQSPRHLIKEKRETATLKCYPIPRHDTVYWYQQGPGQDPQFLISFYEKMQSDKGSIPDRFSAQQFSDYHSELNMSSLELGDSALYFCASSLGEGPLNLGVYEQYFGPGTRLTVT.

The rearrangement joins TRBV9 to TRBJ2-1, with TRBD2 as a possible D gene (6 bases). Between the trimmed V and J ends, which lost 0 bases and 12 bases, there was a span of 16 bases. The CDR3 runs to 14 residues. The germline gives CDR1 SGDLS, CDR2 YYNGEE. Here the CDR3 reads CASSVAGGVRAQFF. CDR3 coding DNA: TGTGCCAGCAGCGTAGCCGGAGGGGTGAGGGCGCAGTTCTTC.

This clonotype was found a few times. The chain recombines TRBV24-1 with TRBJ1-3, with 11 nucleotides matching TRBD1. V was pared by 4 bases and J by 6 bases, with 4 bases of the junction left unmatched. The CDR3 runs to 15 residues. CDR1 is KGHDR, CDR2 SFDVKD, per germline. CDR3 nucleotides: TGTGCCACCAGTGAGACGGACAGGGGGCTAAACACCATATATTTT. Encoded protein: CATSETDRGLNTIYF.

The rearrangement joins TRBV5-1 to TRBJ2-3; 14 nucleotides align to TRBD2. The CDR3 sequence is 19 residues long. Germline V gene sequence: CDR1 SGHRS, CDR2 YFSETQ. The ends lost 5 bases at V and 3 bases at J; junction bases unmatched: 14. The CDR3 loop reads CASRNSISGLAGGTDTQYF. The CDR3 bases are TGCGCCAGCAGAAATAGTATCTCCGGACTAGCGGGAGGAACAGATACGCAGTATTTT.

This clonotype was recorded at least ten times. The chain has TRBV11-1 and TRBJ2-5; 9 positions agree with TRBD2. The CDR3 contains 16 residues. The germline gives CDR1 SGHAT, CDR2 FQDESV (reference sequence). V gave up 7 bases and J gave up 3 bases; unmatched junction bases: 12. The CDR3 here is CASTLLAGYNEETQYF. The CDR3 DNA reads as TGTGCCAGCACCCTCCTAGCGGGGTATAACGAAGAGACCCAGTACTTC.

This clonotype was counted ten times or more. The J gene is TRBJ2-7, the V gene TRBV12-3 or TRBV12-4, with 14 bases aligning to TRBD2. Unmatched junction bases numbered 6, after V lost 5 bases and J lost 0 bases. The CDR3 runs 17 residues. The CDR3 is CASSTGTSGGYSYEQYF. The CDR3 region has the DNA TGTGCCAGCAGTACGGGGACTAGCGGGGGTTACTCCTACGAGCAGTACTTC.